Included here is one T cell receptor beta chain sequence, with context. This sample was taken from a study of control samples from healthy donors and cancer patients. Data came from immunoSEQ multiplex PCR; TCRdb stores just in-frame clones and leaves some out. This table has 30,000 to 35,000 clones, roughly 94% appearing once. The CDR3 is 16 residues long. CDR1 and CDR2 from the germline V gene are SGHRS and YFSETQ. V gave up 7 bases and J gave up 8 bases; unmatched junction bases: 13. The V call is TRBV5-1, the J call TRBJ2-1, with 12 bases aligning to TRBD2. Sequencing input: blood. This TCR was sampled from a man between 60 and 75 years old in good health. For the CDR3, the DNA is TGCGCCAGCGCCCCAGGGCTAGCGGGGGGGGCCCATGAGCAGTTCTTC. Translated: CASAPGLAGGAHEQFF.